The 29 T cell receptor beta chains in this list originate from one sample, sequenced in a study of shared clonotypes between healthy human individuals. Terminally differentiated effector memory CD45RA+ cells were left out of the naive CD8 fraction, which was CD45RO-negative and positively selected for CCR7. Method: immunoSEQ multiplex PCR; TCRdb's copy keeps in-frame clones and lacks some. The table has approximately 2,000,000 clones, around 93% seen once. Material for sequencing was naive CD8+ T cells from PBMCs. The receptor source for this set is a young man in good health. Some clones in this sample may be carry-over from other donors' samples.

J is TRBJ2-1 and V is TRBV15, with D perhaps given as TRBD1 or TRBD2 (5 bases each). Germline values: CDR1 LNHNV, CDR2 YYDKDF (reference sequence). The CDR3 length is 16 residues. V shed 2 bases and J shed 6 bases, with 17 bases lying between them. As DNA, the CDR3 is TGTGCCACCAGCAGACAAGGGGACGGCCGGTCCAATGAGCAGTTCTTC. As protein: CATSRQGDGRSNEQFF.

The genes are TRBV7-2 and TRBJ2-1; D perhaps matches TRBD2 (6 bases). Germline V gene lookup returns CDR1 SGHTA and CDR2 FQGNSA. The CDR3 sequence is 14 residues long. V was clipped by 3 bases and J by 5 bases, with 11 bases between them. This chain's CDR3 is CASSFSGSNNEQFF. CDR3 DNA sequence: TGTGCCAGCAGCTTCTCCGGGAGTAACAATGAGCAGTTCTTC. The variable domain in full, with the rest retrieved from reference TRBV7-2 and TRBJ2-1, is GAGVSQSPSNKVTEKGKDVELRCDPISGHTALYWYRQSLGQGLEFLIYFQGNSAPDKSGLPSDRFSAERTGGSVSTLTIQRTQQEDSAVYLCASSFSGSNNEQFFGPGTRLTVL.

The chain has TRBV27 and TRBJ1-2; tentative D call: TRBD1 (6 bases). The V end was cut by 6 bases, the J end by 5 bases, with 19 bases between. The CDR3 contains 15 residues. Germline V gene lookup returns CDR1 MNHEY and CDR2 SMNVEV (reference sequence). CDR3 loop: CASRVRGPVDYGYTF. The CDR3 DNA reads TGTGCCAGCAGAGTCCGGGGGCCTGTCGATTATGGCTACACCTTC.

This clone has just a few counts. This sequence joins TRBV19 and TRBJ2-7; D ambiguous. Germline CDR1 reads LNHDA; CDR2 reads SQIVND (reference sequence). V was clipped by 3 bases and J by 6 bases, with 12 bases between them. This CDR3 has 13 residues. The chain's CDR3 is CASSIYPASEQYF. CDR3 bases: TGTGCCAGTAGTATTTATCCCGCAAGCGAGCAGTACTTC.

The chain recombines TRBV10-3 with TRBJ1-1; 10 bases are a match to TRBD1. Germline CDR1 reads ENHRY; CDR2 reads SYGVKD. J lost 3 bases, V lost 5 bases, and 12 bases had no gene match. This CDR3 has 17 residues. DNA of the CDR3: TGTGCCATCAGTCCTAAAAGACAGGGGGCGGTCGACACTGAAGCTTTCTTT. Translation: CAISPKRQGAVDTEAFF.

The sample holds a few counts of this clone. The gene calls are TRBV2 and TRBJ1-5; D perhaps matches TRBD1 (5 bases). Germline V CDR1 and CDR2: SNHLY, FYNNEI. CDR3 size: 13 residues. Deletions cut 4 bases from V and 4 bases from J, with 8 bases between. CDR3 in DNA: TGTGCCAGCAGTGCGGCAGGGAATCAGCCCCAGCATTTT. This encodes CASSAAGNQPQHF. The full variable domain, in which reference TRBV2 and TRBJ1-5 provide the parts outside the CDR3, is EPEVTQTPSHQVTQMGQEVILRCVPISNHLYFYWYRQILGQKVEFLVSFYNNEISEKSEIFDDQFSVERPDGSNFTLKIRSTKLEDSAMYFCASSAAGNQPQHFGDGTRLSIL.

The V and J genes are TRBV9 and TRBJ2-3; perhaps TRBD1 as D (5 bases). Germline CDR1 and CDR2: SGDLS and YYNGEE. The CDR3 is 16 residues long. Trimming left V 2 bases short and J 4 bases short, with 17 bases between. As DNA, the CDR3 is TGTGCCAGCAGCGTCGGTCAGGGTCCCCCCGCAGATACGCAGTATTTT. Encoded protein: CASSVGQGPPADTQYF.

The chain employs TRBV19 and TRBJ1-1, with D hard to call. The CDR3 covers 13 residues. CDR1 LNHDA and CDR2 SQIVND come from the germline V gene (reference sequence). With 3 bases removed from V and 1 base from J, the gap between germline ends came to 6 bases. The CDR3 spells CASSIMRNTEAFF. The DNA of the CDR3 is TGTGCCAGTAGTATTATGAGGAACACTGAAGCTTTCTTT.

This clone was observed a few times. The sample contains more than one DNA sequence encoding this CDR3. This chain joins TRBV27 and TRBJ1-5; D is undetermined. V was cut by 2 bases and J by 0 bases, with 5 bases left in between. The CDR3 covers 14 residues. Germline lookup yields CDR1 MNHEY and CDR2 SMNVEV (reference sequence). The CDR3 here is CASSLRTSNQPQHF. Written as DNA, the CDR3 is TGTGCCAGCAGTTTAAGGACTAGCAATCAGCCCCAGCATTTT.

This clone appeared once. The chain recombines TRBV30 with TRBJ2-3; D call uncertain. Germline V lookup: CDR1 GTSNPN, CDR2 SVGIG (reference sequence). V lost 4 bases and J 2 bases, leaving 1 base between the germline ends. The CDR3 has 10 residues. CDR3 sequence reads: CAWTTDTQYF. The CDR3 nucleotides are TGTGCCTGGACCACAGATACGCAGTATTTT.

Here the CDR3 DNA reads TGTGCCTGGAACTGGGGGACAGCCTACGAGCAGTACTTC. Amino acid sequence: CAWNWGTAYEQYF. The chain uses TRBV30 and TRBJ2-7, with 7 bases identical to TRBD1. CDR1 and CDR2 (germline): GTSNPN, SVGIG (reference sequence). With 4 bases clipped from V and 2 bases from J, the junction kept 5 bases outside the gene matches. The CDR3 has 13 residues.

The J gene is TRBJ1-1, the V gene TRBV4-2; D is ambiguous. V lost 0 bases to trimming and J lost 4 bases, with 15 bases between them. Germline V lookup: CDR1 LGHNA, CDR2 YNFKEQ. There are 16 residues in the CDR3. In nucleotides, the CDR3 is TGTGCCAGCAGCCAAGATAGGTGGGGATGGGGCACTGAAGCTTTCTTT. Amino acid sequence: CASSQDRWGWGTEAFF.

This clone was detected only once. The chain recombines TRBV27 with TRBJ2-7; TRBD1 agrees at 9 bases. Germline values: CDR1 MNHEY, CDR2 SMNVEV (reference sequence). This CDR3 is built from 15 residues. V lost 6 bases, J lost 4 bases, and 10 bases stayed unmatched. CDR3 DNA: TGTGCCAGCAGAGAAGCCGGGACAGGGTTGTACGAGCAGTACTTC. Encoded protein: CASREAGTGLYEQYF.

The chain is built from TRBV6-6 and TRBJ2-4, with D tentatively TRBD2 (6 bases). From germline, CDR1 is MNHNY and CDR2 SVGAGI (reference sequence). This CDR3 region has 15 residues. V dropped 6 bases and J dropped 2 bases, with 14 bases sitting between them. The CDR3 sequence is CASSLAQGSKNIQYF. The CDR3, as DNA: TGTGCCAGCAGCCTAGCGCAAGGATCCAAAAACATTCAGTACTTC.

The chain employs TRBV7-9 and TRBJ1-5, with D possibly TRBD1 on 5 matching bases. Germline V lookup: CDR1 SEHNR, CDR2 FQNEAQ (reference sequence). CDR3 length equals 12 residues. V dropped 8 bases and J dropped 7 bases, with 12 bases sitting between them. The chain's CDR3 is CASGSGSQPQHF. CDR3 DNA: TGTGCCAGCGGTTCAGGGTCCCAGCCCCAGCATTTT. Variable domain in full (rest from reference TRBV7-9 and TRBJ1-5): DTGVSQNPRHKITKRGQNVTFRCDPISEHNRLYWYRQTLGQGPEFLTYFQNEAQLEKSRLLSDRFSAERPKGSFSTLEIQRTEQGDSAMYLCASGSGSQPQHFGDGTRLSIL.

This chain joins TRBV28 and TRBJ2-7, with D unclear. From germline, CDR1 is MDHEN and CDR2 SYDVKM. The CDR3 totals 16 residues. Trimming left V 0 bases short and J 3 bases short, with 15 bases between. This CDR3 reads CASSLWGPSGFYEQYF. In DNA, the CDR3 is TGTGCCAGCAGTTTATGGGGCCCCTCGGGCTTCTACGAGCAGTACTTC.

This rearrangement joins TRBV6-6 to TRBJ1-4; possibly TRBD1 for D (6 bases). V was clipped by 6 bases and J by 1 base, with 15 bases between them. The CDR3 is made up of 16 amino acids. The germline gives CDR1 MNHNY, CDR2 SVGAGI (reference sequence). The CDR3 nucleotides are TGTGCCAGCAGACACCAGGGGCGAGAAACTAATGAAAAACTGTTTTTT. Protein product: CASRHQGRETNEKLFF.

This clone was observed once. The J gene is TRBJ1-1, the V gene TRBV29-1; D perhaps matches TRBD1 (5 bases). Germline V gives CDR1 SQVTM, CDR2 ANQGSEA. The CDR3 consists of 10 residues. The V gene lost 5 bases and the J gene lost 8 bases, with 9 bases spanning the gap. The CDR3 region has the DNA TGCAGCGTTATCGAGGGGGAAGCTTTCTTT. It encodes CSVIEGEAFF.

This clone came up a few times. The chain has TRBV28 and TRBJ1-1, with no clear D. Germline V CDR1 and CDR2: MDHEN, SYDVKM. The CDR3 runs to 13 residues. The ends were cut back, 6 bases at V and 5 bases at J, with 13 bases in the middle. This chain's CDR3 is CASSLSRKTEAFF. The CDR3 DNA follows: TGTGCCAGCAGCCTCTCTCGAAAGACTGAAGCTTTCTTT.

The chain employs TRBV10-3 and TRBJ1-2; D might be TRBD1 (5 bases). This CDR3 is 12 amino acids long. CDR1 and CDR2 from the germline V gene are ENHRY and SYGVKD. Trimming took 8 bases from V and 7 from J, leaving 14 bases between them. Written as DNA, the CDR3 is TGTGCCATCGGGGGATGGGCGGGTGGCTACACCTTC. Its protein product is CAIGGWAGGYTF.

The chain joins TRBV28 to TRBJ2-1; D might be TRBD2 (5 bases). The length of the CDR3 is 15 residues. Per the germline V gene, CDR1 is MDHEN and CDR2 is SYDVKM. V lost 6 bases to trimming and J lost 3 bases, with 15 bases between them. In nucleotides, the CDR3 is TGTGCCAGCAGCCGTGGCGGGTTCGGCTACAATGAGCAGTTCTTC. Protein: CASSRGGFGYNEQFF.

Concerning this clone: The same CDR3 arises from other DNA sequences in this sample as well. This chain uses TRBV19 with TRBJ2-7; 7 nucleotides agree with TRBD1. The CDR3 totals 13 residues. Germline CDR1 reads LNHDA; CDR2 reads SQIVND (reference sequence). J was trimmed by 3 bases and V by 5 bases; bases with no gene match: 4. This CDR3 is CASSPRDSYEQYF. The CDR3 DNA sequence: TGTGCCAGTAGTCCGAGGGACAGCTACGAGCAGTACTTC.

CDR3 region: CASSRSDRRNEQFF. In DNA, the CDR3 is TGTGCCAGCAGCCGGTCGGATAGACGGAATGAGCAGTTCTTC. The V call is TRBV11-2, the J call TRBJ2-1; D unresolved. Per the germline V gene, CDR1 is SGHAT and CDR2 is FQNNGV. V was cut by 5 bases and J by 7 bases, with 15 bases left in between. CDR3 length: 14 residues.

This rearrangement joins TRBV11-1 to TRBJ2-1, with 7 bases fitting TRBD1. The CDR3 sequence is 14 residues long. V lost 4 bases and J lost 9; bases outside the gene matches: 9. The V gene's germline CDR1 is SGHAT and CDR2 FQDESV (reference sequence). This CDR3 reads CASSSPDRLLEQFF. In DNA, the CDR3 is TGTGCCAGCAGCTCACCGGACAGGTTGCTTGAGCAGTTCTTC.

This chain uses TRBV5-1 with TRBJ2-5; D might be TRBD1 or TRBD2, each matching 5 bases. The J call may not be correct, given that the DNA end is closer to TRBJ2-7. This CDR3 comprises 13 residues. Germline assignment: CDR1 SGHRS and CDR2 YFSETQ. The CDR3 DNA follows: TGCGCCAGCAGCCAAGGGACCTCATACGAGCAGTACTTC. This translates into CASSQGTSYEQYF.

V gene TRBV6-6 combines with J gene TRBJ1-2; 10 bases fit TRBD1. The CDR3 runs to 15 residues. Germline trimming cut 4 bases from V and 2 bases from J; bases unmatched to any gene: 4. CDR1 MNHNY and CDR2 SVGAGI come from the germline V gene (reference sequence). CDR3 sequence: CASSSGTGANYGYTF. CDR3 bases: TGTGCCAGCAGTTCCGGGACAGGGGCGAACTATGGCTACACCTTC.

V gene TRBV28 combines with J gene TRBJ2-5; 9 nucleotides agree with TRBD2. Trimming took 11 bases from V and 1 from J; bases not matched to a gene: 5. The CDR3 is 13 residues long. CDR1 is MDHEN and CDR2 is SYDVKM in the germline V gene. The CDR3 sequence is CAGASGTQETQYF. The CDR3, as DNA: TGTGCCGGGGCTAGCGGGACCCAAGAGACCCAGTACTTC.

The chain carries TRBV28 and TRBJ1-1; D is undetermined. Trimming removed 6 bases from V and 0 bases from J, with 11 bases in between. This CDR3 has 14 residues. Germline V gives CDR1 MDHEN, CDR2 SYDVKM. CDR3 nucleotide sequence: TGTGCCAGCAGATACACGGAAATGAACACTGAAGCTTTCTTT. Its protein product is CASRYTEMNTEAFF. The full variable domain, completed using reference TRBV28 and TRBJ1-1, is DVKVTQSSRYLVKRTGEKVFLECVQDMDHENMFWYRQDPGLGLRLIYFSYDVKMKEKGDIPEGYSVSREKKERFSLILESASTNQTSMYLCASRYTEMNTEAFFGQGTRLTVV.

For this clone: The same CDR3 is also encoded by other DNA sequences in this sample. The chain employs TRBV9 and TRBJ2-7; D may be TRBD1 or TRBD2 (5 bases each). The V end was cut by 4 bases, the J end by 3 bases, with 11 bases between. This CDR3 has 13 amino acids. From germline, CDR1 is SGDLS and CDR2 YYNGEE. The CDR3 sequence: CASSPPGSYEQYF. CDR3 DNA sequence: TGTGCCAGCAGCCCCCCAGGGAGCTACGAGCAGTACTTC.